The source of this TCR beta chain is a study of shared clonotypes between healthy human individuals. The data were produced by immunoSEQ multiplex PCR, yet TCRdb's version contains in-frame clones alone and is incomplete. The sample shows around 1.1 million clones, around 78% of them seen only once. This CDR3 is 11 amino acids long. CDR1 is MDHEN, CDR2 SYDVKM, per germline. Trimming took off 5 bases at V and 3 bases at J, with 3 bases between the two ends. Donors comprised only Caucasian adults living in Nashville, Tennessee. The split of CD4+ cells yielded CD45RA+ naive and CD45RA-negative memory subsets. In this sample, this clone turned up a few times. Its antigen is still unknown. The same CDR3 is also encoded by other DNA sequences in this sample. Study-wide results and caveats: Relative to clonotypes present in all four donors, those not shared had lower generation probabilities. Depth was large, yet rarefaction showed that sorted-subset sequencing was incomplete.

This TCR was sampled from a man aged 18 to 29 in good health. Some clones in this sample may be carry-over from other donors' samples. This chain uses TRBV28 with TRBJ2-3; D is unclear. Sequencing was performed on memory CD4+ T cells from PBMCs. As for subset: CD45RA-negative fraction. Here the CDR3 reads CASSLTDTQYF. The CDR3 nucleotides read TGTGCCAGCAGTCTGACAGATACGCAGTATTTT.